The source of this T cell receptor beta chain is a study of CD8+CD57+ T cells in acquired aplastic anemia. TCR beta VDJ and CDR3 were profiled, and genomic DNA was the template. TCRdb passed the reads through MiXCR, listing each CDR3 protein once. The sample lists about 110,000 distinct CDR3 sequences, under 60% occurring once. This clonotype was counted a few times. The CDR3 loop spans 15 amino acids. The V and J ends lost 6 bases and 1 base, in that order; junction bases with no gene match: 5. Germline-derived CDR1 and CDR2 are MNHEY and SMNVEV (reference sequence). V is TRBV27 and J is TRBJ1-1; 10 bases are shared with TRBD1. This receptor was taken from a human donor in good health, serving as a control. Sequenced: sorted CD4+, CD8+, or CD8+CD57+ T cells (not recorded which) from PBMCs. The CDR3 DNA reads as TGTGCCAGCAGGGCCGACAGGGGGCCGAACACTGAAGCTTTCTTT. Translated, it gives CASRADRGPNTEAFF.